A selection of T cell receptor beta chains follows, all from one sample in a study of blood T cell repertoires in COVID-19. Assay: immunoSEQ multiplex PCR; the TCRdb copy retains only in-frame clones and omits some. The table shows 35,000 to 45,000 clones, with about 88% occurring only once. The sequencing sample was made of peripheral blood. These TCRs come from a woman in her 70s in a cohort sampled during active COVID-19. Each CDR3 is given with its conserved first and last residue. Each record gives: V gene, CDR3 protein.

v_gene: TRBV25-1; CDR3aa: CASRWGENEKLFF
v_gene: TRBV7-3; CDR3aa: CASSVSGSSYEQYF
v_gene: TRBV7-2; CDR3aa: CASSLGQGGEQYF
v_gene: TRBV6-6; CDR3aa: CASSYETGGYEQYF
v_gene: TRBV28; CDR3aa: CASSLVDSNQPQHF
v_gene: TRBV11-2; CDR3aa: CASSPPDSGLWEQYF
v_gene: TRBV6-2/TRBV6-3; CDR3aa: CASSYSRSPLHF
v_gene: TRBV27; CDR3aa: CASSPPSPPGQSEAFF
v_gene: TRBV4-3; CDR3aa: CASSQDRGTDTQYF
v_gene: TRBV14; CDR3aa: CASSLSGANVLTF
v_gene: TRBV10-3; CDR3aa: CAISPGGGTQNTQYF
v_gene: TRBV11-2; CDR3aa: CASSWADNEQFF
v_gene: TRBV19; CDR3aa: CASSMGGAITDTQYF
v_gene: TRBV28; CDR3aa: CASSPRGAPDNTIYF
v_gene: TRBV7-9; CDR3aa: CASSPRDRGTEAFF
v_gene: TRBV28; CDR3aa: CASSSGPTSGRGYEQYF
v_gene: TRBV19; CDR3aa: CASAIFGLKGSAGNQPQHF
v_gene: TRBV18; CDR3aa: CASSPGGLTGELFF
v_gene: TRBV24-1; CDR3aa: CATSEAGLPQHF
v_gene: TRBV18; CDR3aa: CASSPSGNSPLHF
v_gene: TRBV29-1; CDR3aa: CSARDTYNEQFF
v_gene: TRBV28; CDR3aa: CASSLSEYGYTF
v_gene: TRBV27; CDR3aa: CASSLTGGFWIEQFF
v_gene: TRBV28; CDR3aa: CASTDSGKDRETQYF
v_gene: TRBV5-4; CDR3aa: CASSRGTATNYGYTF
v_gene: TRBV14; CDR3aa: CASSKGTFTGELFF
v_gene: TRBV11-2; CDR3aa: CASSLGALVSGYTF